This TCR beta chain was identified in a study of T cell clones after liver transplantation. In the study overall: Draws occurred before transplant, before withdrawal, and after complete or failed withdrawal. Whole-study findings and limits: In a couple of subjects, few donor cells limited the measurable donor-reactive repertoire. Circulating graft-donor-reactive CD4 TCRbeta sequences fell significantly post-transplant in 5 of 8 subjects.

Details on this clone: Its antigen remains unidentified.

Sorting of unstimulated PBMCs yielded separate CD3+CD4+ and CD3+CD8+ fractions. The data were produced by immunoSEQ multiplex PCR, yet TCRdb's version contains in-frame clones alone and is incomplete. The table lists around 60,000 clones, about two thirds of them singletons. V lost 9 bases to trimming and J lost 3 bases, with 18 bases between them. The CDR3 extends over 14 amino acids. CDR1 and CDR2 from the germline V gene are SGHRS and YFSETQ. The chain combines TRBV5-1 with TRBJ1-2; the D gene is possibly TRBD1 (5 bases). The sequenced sample was CD4+ T cells from blood, obtained before liver transplant. The clonotype originates from a human donor who received a liver transplant. The CDR3 DNA sequence: TGCGCCACCTCTAGGCCCAGGGAGGACTATGGCTACACCTTC. Protein: CATSRPREDYGYTF.